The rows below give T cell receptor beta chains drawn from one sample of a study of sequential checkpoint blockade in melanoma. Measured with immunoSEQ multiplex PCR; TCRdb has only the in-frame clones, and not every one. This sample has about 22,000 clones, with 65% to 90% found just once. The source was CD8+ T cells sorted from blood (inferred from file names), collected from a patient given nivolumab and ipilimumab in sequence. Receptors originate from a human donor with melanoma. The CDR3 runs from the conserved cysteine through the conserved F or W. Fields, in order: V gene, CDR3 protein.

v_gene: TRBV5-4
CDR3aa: CASSMGSNYEQYF

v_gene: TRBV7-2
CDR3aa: CASSLGRGPYEQYF

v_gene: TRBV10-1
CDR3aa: CASSVTPYNEQFF

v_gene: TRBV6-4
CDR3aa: CASSDLAGGSNEQFF

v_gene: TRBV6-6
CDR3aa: CASAGITEAFF

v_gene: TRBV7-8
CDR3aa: CASSLDRGYEQYF

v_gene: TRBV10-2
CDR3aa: CASSESRRGTGELFF

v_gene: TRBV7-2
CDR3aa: CASSLLGSGEKLFF

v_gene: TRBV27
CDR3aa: CASSDVTGSYEQYF

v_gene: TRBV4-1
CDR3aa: CASSLRGPSSYNEQFF

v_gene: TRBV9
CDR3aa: CASSRAGLAYNEQFF

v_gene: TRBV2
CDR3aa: CASSLAGWETQYF

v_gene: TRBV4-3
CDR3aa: CASSQDGGSYNEQFF

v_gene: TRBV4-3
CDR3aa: CASSLQGEINYGYTF

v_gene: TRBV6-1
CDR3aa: CASILLRGLRETQYF

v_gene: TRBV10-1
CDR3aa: CASNGLAGDTGELFF

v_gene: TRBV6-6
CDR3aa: CASSYRTRGQETQYF

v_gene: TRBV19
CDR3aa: CASSILGRGPQETQYF

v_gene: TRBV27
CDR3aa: CASSPPGGTNEQYF

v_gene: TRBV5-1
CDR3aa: CASHAGQKQYF

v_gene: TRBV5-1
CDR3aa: CASSLGGQGAGLEQFF

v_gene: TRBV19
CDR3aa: CASRVRLDSNQPQHF

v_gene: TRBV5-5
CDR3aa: CASSTPPGQVPEQYF

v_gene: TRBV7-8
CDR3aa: CASSLGLPEFGGQPQHF

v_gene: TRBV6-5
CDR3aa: CASSEAGDRAQRF

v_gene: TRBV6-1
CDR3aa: CASSELDRASYGYTF

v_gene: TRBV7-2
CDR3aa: CASRRTGSYEQYF

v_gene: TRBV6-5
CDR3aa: CASHGLDNEQFF

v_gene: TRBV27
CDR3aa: CASRVVGGRNEQYF

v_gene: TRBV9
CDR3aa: CASSASGGARGETQYF

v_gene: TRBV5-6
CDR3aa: CASSPITSGMQFF

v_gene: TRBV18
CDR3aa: CASSPTGQGAYEQYF

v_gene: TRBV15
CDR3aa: CATSRDGGGGGDAYNEQFF

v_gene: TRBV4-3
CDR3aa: CASSHGDSYNEQFF

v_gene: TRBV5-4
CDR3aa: CASSLTHGTPRGEQFF

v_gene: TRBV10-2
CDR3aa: CASSELYEQYF

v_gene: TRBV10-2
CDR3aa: CASSESTVAGQDEQYF

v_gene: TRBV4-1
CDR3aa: CASSPGQGEYNEQFF

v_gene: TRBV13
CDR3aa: CASSNSQGDEQYF

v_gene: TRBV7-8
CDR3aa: CASSAGQGNLVYTQYF

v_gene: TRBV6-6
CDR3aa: CASSYPLWASTDTQYF

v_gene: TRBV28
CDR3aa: CASSLVFSDTQYF

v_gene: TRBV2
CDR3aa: CASRGLRKNNSPLHF

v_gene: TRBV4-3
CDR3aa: CASSQGAGLVYNEQFF

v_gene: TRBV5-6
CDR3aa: CASSSAGTGLYEQYF

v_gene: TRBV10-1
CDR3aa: CASSAGQGYEQYF

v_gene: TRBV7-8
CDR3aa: CASSTGTSLAEQYF

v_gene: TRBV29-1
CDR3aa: CSVEGDSLSSGYEQYF

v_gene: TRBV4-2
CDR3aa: CASSQDGAGFSYEQYF

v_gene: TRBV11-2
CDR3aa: CASSLARGWGETQYF

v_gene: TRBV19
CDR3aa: CASSIVPYNTNEQFF

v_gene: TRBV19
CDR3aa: CASTPASANEQFF